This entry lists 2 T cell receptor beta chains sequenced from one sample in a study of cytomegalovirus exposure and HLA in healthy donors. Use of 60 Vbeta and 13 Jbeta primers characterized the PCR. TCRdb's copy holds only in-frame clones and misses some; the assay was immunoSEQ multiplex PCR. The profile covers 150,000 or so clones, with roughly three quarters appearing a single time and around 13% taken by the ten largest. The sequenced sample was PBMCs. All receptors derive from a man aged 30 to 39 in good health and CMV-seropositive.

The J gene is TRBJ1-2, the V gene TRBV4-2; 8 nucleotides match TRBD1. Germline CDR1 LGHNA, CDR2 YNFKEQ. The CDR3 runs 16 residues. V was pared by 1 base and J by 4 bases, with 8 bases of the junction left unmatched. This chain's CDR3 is CASSQASGQGSYGYTF. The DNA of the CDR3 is TGTGCCAGCAGCCAAGCCAGCGGACAGGGATCCTATGGCTACACCTTC.

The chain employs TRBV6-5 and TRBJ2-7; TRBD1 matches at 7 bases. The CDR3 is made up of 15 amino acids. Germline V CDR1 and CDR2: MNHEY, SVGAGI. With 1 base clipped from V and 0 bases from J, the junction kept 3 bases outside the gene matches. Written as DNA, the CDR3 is TGTGCCAGCAGTTACTTGACAGGGAGCTCCTACGAGCAGTACTTC. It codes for CASSYLTGSSYEQYF.